This is a list of T cell receptor beta chains from one sample in a study of shared clonotypes between healthy human individuals. TCRdb keeps only in-frame clones here, not all; method: immunoSEQ multiplex PCR. The sample lists roughly 2.4 million clones; approximately 94% were seen once. Sequencing was carried out using naive CD4+ T cells sorted from blood. These receptors were collected from a young man in good health. Each CDR3 is given with its conserved first and last residue. Fields, in order: V gene, clone size, D gene, J gene, CDR3 DNA, CDR3 protein. The D gene is left open where the match is weak. Size tells how often a clone was seen (once, few, many) or the class of an expanded clone, and some rows leave it out.

TRBV28	.	.	TRBJ1-4	TGTGCCAGCAGCCTATCCGGGACAACTAATGAAAAACTGTTTTTT	CASSLSGTTNEKLFF
TRBV10-2	.	.	TRBJ1-1	TGCGCCAGCATCCGGGACAACCGCGTGGGCACTGAAGCTTTCTTT	CASIRDNRVGTEAFF
TRBV11-2	.	.	TRBJ2-1	TGTGCCAGCAGCTTAGCTCCCTCGGGGACCTACAATGAGCAGTTCTTC	CASSLAPSGTYNEQFF
TRBV19	once	TRBD2	TRBJ2-5	TGTGCCAGTAGTATAGGACTAGCGGGACCCGGAGGTCATTTAGAGACCCAGTACTTC	CASSIGLAGPGGHLETQYF
TRBV5-1	.	TRBD1	TRBJ2-7	TGCGCCAGCAGCTTGGGAGACAGGGGGCTAGGCGAGCAGTACTTC	CASSLGDRGLGEQYF
TRBV4-3	.	.	TRBJ2-3	TGCGCCAGCAGCGATCGACAGCCCGCCCCGCAGTATTTT	CASSDRQPAPQYF
TRBV7-9	.	.	TRBJ1-2	TGTGCCAGCAGCTTAGATCTGGGGTTCTTCTATGGCTACACCTTC	CASSLDLGFFYGYTF
TRBV7-8	.	.	TRBJ1-6	TGTGCCAGCAGTTCTCGAACAGGGTTAGGGAAATCACCCCTCCACTTT	CASSSRTGLGKSPLHF
TRBV7-2	.	.	TRBJ1-1	TGTGCCAGCAGTAAAACAGGGAACACTGAAGCTTTCTTT	CASSKTGNTEAFF
TRBV10-3	once	TRBD1	TRBJ1-2	TGTGCCATCAGTGAGTCCCGGGACAGGGGTTCTAACTATGGCTACACCTTC	CAISESRDRGSNYGYTF
TRBV29-1	.	TRBD1	TRBJ2-7	TGCAGCGGGGGCGACAGGGACAGGCAGTACTTC	CSGGDRDRQYF
TRBV7-8	.	TRBD1	TRBJ1-1	TGTGCCAGCAGCTTATCTGGGACAGGGCAGGGCACTGAAGCTTTCTTT	CASSLSGTGQGTEAFF
TRBV5-6	once	.	TRBJ2-4	TGTGCCAGCAGCTTCCGATTAACCTGGGACACTACCAAAAACATTCAGTACTTC	CASSFRLTWDTTKNIQYF
TRBV28	.	.	TRBJ1-4	TGTGCCAGCAGTCTCTACAGGGATGAAAAACTGTTTTTT	CASSLYRDEKLFF
TRBV4-3	.	.	TRBJ2-1	TGCGCCAGCAGCCAAGAAAGGCTCTGGTACAATGAGCAGTTCTTC	CASSQERLWYNEQFF
TRBV4-3	.	.	TRBJ2-1	TGCGCCAGCAGCCAATTAGGGACTTACTCCTACAATGAGCAGTTCTTC	CASSQLGTYSYNEQFF
TRBV7-6	.	TRBD2	TRBJ2-1	TGTGCCAGCAGCTTAGTCTGGCGGGGGGCCTACAATGAGCAGTTCTTC	CASSLVWRGAYNEQFF
TRBV2	.	TRBD1	TRBJ2-3	TGTGCCAGCAGTGGACAGGGGGCCCCCACAGATACGCAGTATTTT	CASSGQGAPTDTQYF
TRBV18	.	.	TRBJ1-5	TGTGCCAGCTCACCACCGATGGGTCTTCGTATGTATTTT	CASSPPMGLRMYF
TRBV27	.	.	TRBJ1-6	TGTGCCAGCTCCAGGGAAGGATCACCCCTCCACTTT	CASSREGSPLHF
TRBV6-1	.	.	TRBJ1-5	TGTGCCAGCAGTGTTGTTTTCGGTCAGCCCCAGCATTTT	CASSVVFGQPQHF
TRBV5-1	.	.	TRBJ2-7	TGCGCCAGCAGCTTGGGGGTAGGTCTCTACGAGCAGTACTTC	CASSLGVGLYEQYF
TRBV18	.	.	TRBJ2-1	TGTGCCAGCTCACCAATAATTCCGAACAATGAGCAGTTCTTC	CASSPIIPNNEQFF
TRBV30	few	.	TRBJ1-1	TGTGCCTGGAGTCCGCTCCTGAACACTGAAGCTTTCTTT	CAWSPLLNTEAFF
TRBV7-6	few	.	TRBJ2-7	TGTGCCAGCAGCTCCCCAATGGAGGGGGCCCACGAGCAGTACTTC	CASSSPMEGAHEQYF
TRBV6-5	.	TRBD1	TRBJ2-3	TGTGCCAGCAGTTACTCCTCCGGGACAGGGGTGGATACGCAGTATTTT	CASSYSSGTGVDTQYF
TRBV2	.	.	TRBJ1-2	TGTGCCAGCAGTGAAGGGGGATACTATGGCTACACCTTC	CASSEGGYYGYTF
TRBV19	.	.	TRBJ2-7	TGTGCCAGTAGTATAGGTAGCGCATCCTACGAGCAGTACTTC	CASSIGSASYEQYF
TRBV19	.	TRBD1	TRBJ1-6	TGTGCCAGTAGTATCCAGGGGGCGGATAATTCACCCCTCCACTTT	CASSIQGADNSPLHF
TRBV5-1	.	.	TRBJ1-5	TGCGCCAGCAGCTTGGAGGGGGGGTCCAGGCAGCCCCAGCATTTT	CASSLEGGSRQPQHF
TRBV10-3	.	.	TRBJ2-7	TGTGCCTCCGCAGGGAATGACGACGAGCAGTACTTC	CASAGNDDEQYF
TRBV7-2	.	.	TRBJ2-3	TGTGCCAGCTCCCCGCCGGGGACCAAGTATACGCAGTATTTT	CASSPPGTKYTQYF
TRBV19	.	.	TRBJ2-2	TGTGCCAGTAGTGGTTTCGACAACACCGGGGAGCTGTTTTTT	CASSGFDNTGELFF
TRBV25-1	.	.	TRBJ2-7	TGTGCCAGCAGTGAGCTGTTGGGGTCCTACGAGCAGTACTTC	CASSELLGSYEQYF
TRBV6-5	.	.	TRBJ1-6	.	CASSSSDGNSPLHF
TRBV29-1	.	.	TRBJ1-5	TGCAGCGTCGCAACAGGGTTTCGCAATCAGCCCCAGCATTTT	CSVATGFRNQPQHF